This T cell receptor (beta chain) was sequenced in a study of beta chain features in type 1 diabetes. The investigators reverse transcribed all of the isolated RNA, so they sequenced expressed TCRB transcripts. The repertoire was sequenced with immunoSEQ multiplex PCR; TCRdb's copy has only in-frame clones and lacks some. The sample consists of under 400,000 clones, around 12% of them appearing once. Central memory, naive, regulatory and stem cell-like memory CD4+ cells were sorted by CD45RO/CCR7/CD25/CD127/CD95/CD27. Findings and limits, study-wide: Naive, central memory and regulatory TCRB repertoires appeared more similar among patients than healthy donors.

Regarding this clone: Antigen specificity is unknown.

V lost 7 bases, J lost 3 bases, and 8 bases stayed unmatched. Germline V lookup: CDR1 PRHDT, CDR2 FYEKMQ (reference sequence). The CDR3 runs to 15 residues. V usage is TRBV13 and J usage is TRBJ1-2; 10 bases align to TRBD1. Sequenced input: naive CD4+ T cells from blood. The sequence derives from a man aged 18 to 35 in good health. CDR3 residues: CASTRGTGVDYGYTF. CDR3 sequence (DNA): TGTGCCAGCACCCGGGGGACAGGGGTGGACTATGGCTACACCTTC. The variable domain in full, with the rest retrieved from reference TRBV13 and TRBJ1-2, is AAGVIQSPRHLIKEKRETATLKCYPIPRHDTVYWYQQGPGQDPQFLISFYEKMQSDKGSIPDRFSAQQFSDYHSELNMSSLELGDSALYFCASTRGTGVDYGYTFGSGTRLTVV.